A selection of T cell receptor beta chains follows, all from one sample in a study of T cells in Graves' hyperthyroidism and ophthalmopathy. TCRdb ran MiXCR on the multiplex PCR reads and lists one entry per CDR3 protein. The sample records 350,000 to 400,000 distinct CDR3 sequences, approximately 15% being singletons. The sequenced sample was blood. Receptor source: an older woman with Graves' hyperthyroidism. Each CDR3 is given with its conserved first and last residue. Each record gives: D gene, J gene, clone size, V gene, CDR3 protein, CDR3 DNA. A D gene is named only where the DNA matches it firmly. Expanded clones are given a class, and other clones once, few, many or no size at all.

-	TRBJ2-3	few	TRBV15	CATSRDPGPSTDTQYF	TGTGCCACCAGCAGAGATCCGGGACCTAGCACAGATACGCAGTATTTT
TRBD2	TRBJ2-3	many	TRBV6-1	CASSPRLAGGPNTQYF	TGTGCCAGCAGTCCCCGACTAGCGGGAGGGCCGAATACGCAGTATTTT
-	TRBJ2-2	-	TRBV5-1	CASSPTINTGELFF	TGCGCCAGCAGCCCCACAATCAACACCGGGGAGCTGTTTTTT
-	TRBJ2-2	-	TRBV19	CATGGGALNTGELFF	TGTGCCACCGGAGGTGGGGCTTTGAACACCGGGGAGCTGTTTTTT
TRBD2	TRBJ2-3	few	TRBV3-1	CASTLAGGPDTQYF	TGTGCCAGCACCCTAGCGGGAGGTCCAGATACGCAGTATTTT
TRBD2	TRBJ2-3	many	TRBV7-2	CASSTGTTPNTQYF	TGTGCCAGCAGCACCGGGACTACACCAAATACGCAGTATTTT
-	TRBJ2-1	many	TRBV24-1	CATSDLRRGHDKWYNEQFF	TGTGCCACCAGTGATTTGCGGCGCGGCCATGACAAGTGGTACAATGAGCAGTTCTTC
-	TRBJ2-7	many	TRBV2	CASSDGRGFYEQYF	TGTGCCAGCAGTGATGGTCGGGGGTTTTACGAGCAGTACTTC
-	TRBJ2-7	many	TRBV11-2	CASSLGQAGEQYF	TGTGCCAGCAGCCTGGGACAAGCGGGAGAGCAGTACTTC
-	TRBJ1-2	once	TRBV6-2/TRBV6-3	CASRRVGADGYTF	TGTGCCAGCAGGAGGGTAGGGGCGGATGGCTACACCTTC
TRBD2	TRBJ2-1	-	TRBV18	CASSPKAGSSYNEQFF	TGTGCCAGCTCACCAAAAGCGGGAAGCTCCTACAATGAGCAGTTCTTC
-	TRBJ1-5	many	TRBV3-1	CASSQDSGGNQPQHF	TGTGCCAGCAGCCAAGATTCAGGGGGCAATCAGCCCCAGCATTTT
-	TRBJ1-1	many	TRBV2	CASSDGPNMNTEAFF	TGTGCCAGCAGTGATGGTCCGAACATGAACACTGAAGCTTTCTTT
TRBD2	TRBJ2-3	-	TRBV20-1	CSASRPSGGADTQYF	TGCAGTGCTAGTCGTCCCTCGGGAGGTGCAGATACGCAGTATTTT
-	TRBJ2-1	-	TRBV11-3	CASSQEDLYNEQFF	TGCGCCAGCAGCCAAGAAGACTTATACAATGAGCAGTTCTTC
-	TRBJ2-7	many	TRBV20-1	CSARDRGRGPYEQYF	TGCAGTGCTAGAGATCGGGGCAGGGGACCCTACGAGCAGTACTTC
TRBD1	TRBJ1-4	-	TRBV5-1	CASSLAGQGVEKLFF	TGCGCCAGCAGCTTGGCAGGCCAGGGGGTGGAAAAACTGTTTTTT
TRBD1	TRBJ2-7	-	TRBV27	CASSWAGQGSYEQYF	TGTGCCAGCAGTTGGGCGGGACAGGGGAGTTACGAGCAGTACTTC
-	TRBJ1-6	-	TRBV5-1	CASSLGESGGGYSPLHF	TGCGCCAGCAGCTTGGGGGAATCCGGGGGTGGCTATTCACCCCTCCACTTT
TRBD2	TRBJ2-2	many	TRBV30	CASSRTSASGELFF	TGTGCCTCCTCCAGGACTAGCGCGAGCGGGGAGCTGTTTTTT
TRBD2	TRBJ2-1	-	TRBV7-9	CASSSSLPSGRMGFREQFF	TGTGCCAGCAGCTCATCGTTACCTAGCGGGAGAATGGGGTTCCGAGAGCAGTTCTTC
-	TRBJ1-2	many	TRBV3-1	CASSLQGPQGYTF	TGTGCCAGCAGCCTACAGGGACCCCAGGGCTACACCTTC
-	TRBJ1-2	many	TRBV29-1	CSVERPGSPYGYTF	TGCAGCGTCGAGAGGCCAGGCTCACCCTATGGCTACACCTTC
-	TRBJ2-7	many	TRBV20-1	CSAPTGLRQYF	TGCAGTGCTCCTACGGGTCTGAGGCAGTACTTC
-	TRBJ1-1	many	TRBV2	CASRAWGGTEAFF	TGTGCCAGCAGGGCGTGGGGCGGCACTGAAGCTTTCTTT
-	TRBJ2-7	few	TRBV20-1	CSARTFGGYEQYF	TGCAGTGCTAGGACCTTCGGGGGATACGAGCAGTACTTC
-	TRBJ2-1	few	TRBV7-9	CASSPIFPYNEQFF	TGTGCCAGCAGCCCTATCTTCCCCTACAATGAGCAGTTCTTC
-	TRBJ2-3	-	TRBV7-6	CASSLDNTQYF	TGTGCCAGCAGCTTGGATAATACGCAGTATTTT
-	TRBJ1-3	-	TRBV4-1	CASSQDRLGNTIYF	TGCGCCAGCAGCCAAGATCGCCTGGGAAACACCATATATTTT
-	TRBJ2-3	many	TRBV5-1	CASSLGINTDTQYF	TGCGCCAGCAGCTTGGGGATTAACACAGATACGCAGTATTTT
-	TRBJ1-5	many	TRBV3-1	CASSQELRNQPQHF	TGTGCCAGCAGCCAAGAGTTGCGCAATCAGCCCCAGCATTTT
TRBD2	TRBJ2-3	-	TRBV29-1	CSVVRTSGADTQYF	TGCAGCGTTGTAAGGACTAGCGGGGCAGATACGCAGTATTTT
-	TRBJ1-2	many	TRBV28	CATIGNLGGYTF	TGTGCCACCATCGGGAACCTGGGCGGCTACACCTTC
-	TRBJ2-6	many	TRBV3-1	CASSLSLSSGANVLTF	TGTGCCAGCAGCTTAAGCCTCAGCTCTGGGGCCAACGTCCTGACTTTC
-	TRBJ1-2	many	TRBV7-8	CASKGHQTYLGGYTF	TGTGCCAGCAAGGGACACCAAACCTACCTGGGGGGCTACACCTTC
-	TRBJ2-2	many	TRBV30	CAWSSRTSTGELFF	TGTGCCTGGAGTTCCCGGACTTCGACCGGGGAGCTGTTTTTT
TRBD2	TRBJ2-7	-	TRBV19	CASSIEAGAAGYEQYF	TGTGCCAGTAGTATAGAGGCGGGAGCCGCGGGCTACGAGCAGTACTTC
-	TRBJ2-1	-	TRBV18	CASSPLGRRDEQFF	TGTGCCAGCTCACCACTGGGACGCCGCGATGAGCAGTTCTTC
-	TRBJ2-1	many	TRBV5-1	CASGTLPSNEQFF	TGCGCCAGCGGGACACTCCCCTCCAATGAGCAGTTCTTC
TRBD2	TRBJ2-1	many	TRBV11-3	CASSLDRSSGSNEQFF	TGTGCCAGCAGCTTAGATAGGTCTAGCGGGAGCAATGAGCAGTTCTTC
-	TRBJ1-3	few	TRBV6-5	CASSYSVRISGNTIYF	TGTGCCAGCAGTTACTCGGTCAGAATCTCTGGAAACACCATATATTTT
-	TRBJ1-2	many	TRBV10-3	CATTIGGRRGGYTF	TGTGCCACTACTATCGGGGGCCGAAGGGGCGGCTACACCTTC
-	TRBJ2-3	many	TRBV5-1	CASCRKDSFTDTQYF	TGCGCCAGCTGTCGGAAGGACTCGTTCACAGATACGCAGTATTTT
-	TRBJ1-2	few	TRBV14	CASSQDPPRSALGSGYTF	TGTGCCAGCAGCCAAGATCCACCAAGATCGGCTCTTGGCTCTGGCTACACCTTC
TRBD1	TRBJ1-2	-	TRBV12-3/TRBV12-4	CASSLRGQGGYTF	TGTGCCAGCAGTCTCAGGGGACAGGGCGGCTACACCTTC